A single sample gave rise to the 29 T cell receptor beta chains below, sequenced in a study of blood T cell repertoires in COVID-19. The assay was immunoSEQ multiplex PCR, and TCRdb's table has in-frame clones only and misses some. Here the sample spans under 70,000 clones, just over 85% being singletons. Sample: peripheral blood. Receptors were obtained from a woman aged 55-70 years with COVID-19, enrolled during active disease.

The chain couples TRBV10-2 to TRBJ2-3, with D possibly TRBD2 on 6 matching bases. This CDR3 contains 15 residues. Germline V gene lookup returns CDR1 WSHSY and CDR2 SAAADI. Trimming took off 2 bases at V and 1 base at J, with 10 bases between the two ends. The DNA for the CDR3 is TGCGCCAGCAGTGAGGGGTGGGGGGGCACAGATACGCAGTATTTT. Its translation: CASSEGWGGTDTQYF.

CDR3 protein: CASSYTSSYNSPLHF. The DNA of the CDR3 is TGTGCCAGCAGTTACACCAGCTCCTATAATTCACCCCTCCACTTT. V is TRBV6-5 and J is TRBJ1-6; unclear D gene. Germline V gene data show CDR1 as MNHEY and CDR2 as SVGAGI. The germline V and J ends were trimmed by 2 bases and 0 bases, with 5 bases remaining between them. The CDR3 is made up of 15 amino acids.

This chain uses TRBV5-6 with TRBJ2-7; 9 bases map to TRBD1. Germline V lookup: CDR1 SGHDT, CDR2 YYEEEE. This CDR3 region has 14 residues. Trimming removed 4 bases from V and 3 bases from J; junction bases left unmatched: 5. The CDR3 sequence: CASSHRGQFYEQYF. CDR3 in DNA: TGTGCCAGCAGCCACAGGGGGCAGTTCTACGAGCAGTACTTC. Full variable domain (remainder filled in from reference TRBV5-6 and TRBJ2-7): DAGVTQSPTHLIKTRGQQVTLRCSPKSGHDTVSWYQQALGQGPQFIFQYYEEEERQRGNFPDRFSGHQFPNYSSELNVNALLLGDSALYLCASSHRGQFYEQYFGPGTRLTVT.

The V call is TRBV11-2, the J call TRBJ2-1; D is uncertain. CDR3 length: 13 amino acids. Trimming pared 0 bases from V and 9 bases from J, leaving 9 bases between. CDR1 SGHAT and CDR2 FQNNGV come from the germline V gene. The CDR3 bases are TGTGCCAGCAGCTTAGAGCCAGGCCTTGAGCAGTTCTTC. This sequence encodes CASSLEPGLEQFF.

V is TRBV9 and J is TRBJ2-2; 9 bases agree with TRBD1. V shed 1 base, J shed 8 bases, and the junction held 3 bases outside the gene matches. Per germline, CDR1 SGDLS and CDR2 YYNGEE. The length of the CDR3 is 14 residues. CDR3 DNA: TGTGCCAGCAGCGTAACGGGACAGGGAGGGGAGCTGTTTTTT. This translates into CASSVTGQGGELFF.

This chain links TRBV11-2 with TRBJ1-3; D ambiguous. The V end lost 2 bases, the J end lost 0 bases, and 8 bases lay between the germline ends. Germline V gives CDR1 SGHAT, CDR2 FQNNGV. This CDR3 contains 15 residues. The CDR3 loop reads CASSLMYNSGNTIYF. The DNA for the CDR3 is TGTGCCAGCAGCTTAATGTATAACTCTGGAAACACCATATATTTT.

The chain combines TRBV7-6 with TRBJ2-5, with 10 bases fitting TRBD1. The V gene's germline CDR1 is SGHVS and CDR2 FNYEAQ. V was pared by 4 bases and J by 1 base, with 3 bases of the junction left unmatched. The CDR3 is 15 amino acids. CDR3 in DNA: TGTGCCAGCAGCTCAAGACAGGGGGCCCAAGAGACCCAGTACTTC. Protein: CASSSRQGAQETQYF. The full variable domain, rest sourced from reference TRBV7-6 and TRBJ2-5, is GAGVSQSPRYKVTKRGQDVALRCDPISGHVSLYWYRQALGQGPEFLTYFNYEAQQDKSGLPNDRFSAERPEGSISTLTIQRTEQRDSAMYRCASSSRQGAQETQYFGPGTRLLVL.

CDR3 in amino acids: CSASSVAKNIQYF. The CDR3 nucleotides read TGCAGTGCTAGTAGCGTGGCCAAAAACATTCAGTACTTC. The chain joins TRBV20-1 to TRBJ2-4; maybe TRBD2 (5 bases). Germline V CDR1 and CDR2: DFQATT, SNEGSKA (reference sequence). Trimming left V 3 bases short and J 1 base short, with 7 bases between. The length of the CDR3 is 13 residues.

The CDR3 nucleotides are TGTGCCAGCAGTATGCGACAGGCTCGCTACGAGCAGTACTTC. Its protein is CASSMRQARYEQYF. The V call is TRBV28, the J call TRBJ2-7; a weak D match, TRBD1 (6 bases). The CDR3 sequence is 14 residues long. The germline V and J ends were trimmed by 5 bases and 3 bases, with 14 bases remaining between them. Germline CDR1 MDHEN, CDR2 SYDVKM.

This chain joins TRBV9 and TRBJ2-7, with TRBD2 as a possible D gene (5 bases). The CDR3 is 12 residues long. Germline V gene lookup returns CDR1 SGDLS and CDR2 YYNGEE. V was shortened by 0 bases and J by 6 bases, with 7 bases between the two germline ends. In DNA form, the CDR3 reads TGTGCCAGCAGCGTAGACGGAGGCGAGCAGTACTTC. It yields the protein CASSVDGGEQYF.

The gene calls are TRBV6-5 and TRBJ1-6; D is ambiguous. Trimming shortened V by 2 bases and J by 2 bases, and 10 bases separated the two germline ends. The CDR3 has 16 residues. Germline CDR1 is MNHEY and CDR2 is SVGAGI. The CDR3 DNA reads TGTGCCAGCAGTTACGTGGGGAGGACCTATAATTCACCCCTCCACTTT. As protein: CASSYVGRTYNSPLHF.

This clone is a singleton in its sample. The V gene is TRBV4-1, the J gene TRBJ1-1; 7 nucleotides align to TRBD1. The CDR3 sequence is 15 residues long. Germline CDR1 reads MGHRA; CDR2 reads YSYEKL. J gave up 0 bases and V 4 bases, and 5 bases lay outside the gene matches. Here the CDR3 reads CASSPSQGMNTEAFF. Written as DNA, the CDR3 is TGCGCCAGCAGCCCGTCACAGGGGATGAACACTGAAGCTTTCTTT.

The rearrangement joins TRBV2 to TRBJ1-5, with D possibly being TRBD1 (5 bases). The length of the CDR3 is 13 residues. V lost 7 bases to trimming and J lost 7 bases, with 14 bases between them. Germline V gene lookup returns CDR1 SNHLY and CDR2 FYNNEI. In nucleotides, the CDR3 is TGTGCCAGCACCTGGGGGGAATTCCAGCCCCAGCATTTT. Protein sequence: CASTWGEFQPQHF.

The chain uses TRBV30 and TRBJ1-2; D call uncertain. Germline V gene data show CDR1 as GTSNPN and CDR2 as SVGIG (reference sequence). This CDR3 contains 12 residues. V lost 0 bases and J lost 2, with 4 bases in between. The DNA for the CDR3 is TGTGCCTGGAGTGTAATAAACTATGGCTACACCTTC. Translating it yields CAWSVINYGYTF.

The chain combines TRBV9 with TRBJ1-2; 8 bases align to TRBD1. With V trimmed by 3 bases and J by 4 bases, 5 bases remained unmatched. The CDR3 is 14 amino acids. The germline V gene encodes CDR1 SGDLS and CDR2 YYNGEE. CDR3 bases: TGTGCCAGCAGCGCCAGGGACAGGACCTATGGCTACACCTTC. It yields the protein CASSARDRTYGYTF.

The chain joins TRBV12-5 to TRBJ2-3, with 10 bases matching TRBD2. V dropped 3 bases and J dropped 1; count of bases not matched to a gene: 7. The CDR3 covers 17 residues. Germline V gives CDR1 LGHNT, CDR2 FRNRAP. This CDR3 reads CASGFIAGGRGTDTQYF. The CDR3 DNA is TGTGCTAGTGGTTTCATAGCGGGGGGCCGGGGCACAGATACGCAGTATTTT.

This chain connects TRBV5-4 to TRBJ1-2, with TRBD1 matching over 8 bases. CDR1 is SGHNT, CDR2 YYREEE, per germline (reference sequence). CDR3 length: 16 residues. Germline trimming cut 4 bases from V and 3 bases from J; bases unmatched to any gene: 11. DNA of the CDR3: TGTGCCAGCAGCCCCTTGATGGGACAGGATTACTATGGCTACACCTTC. Its translation is CASSPLMGQDYYGYTF.

The chain is built from TRBV6-5 and TRBJ2-7, with 9 bases identical to TRBD2. The ends lost 5 bases at V and 4 bases at J; junction bases unmatched: 6. Germline V gene data show CDR1 as MNHEY and CDR2 as SVGAGI. The CDR3 is 14 residues long. CDR3 amino acids: CASSRLAERYEQYF. CDR3 in DNA: TGTGCCAGCAGTCGACTAGCGGAGAGGTACGAGCAGTACTTC.

The CDR3 here is CASSLVAGGPWELFF. The DNA for the CDR3 is TGTGCCAGCAGTTTGGTAGCGGGAGGGCCTTGGGAGCTGTTTTTT. The rearrangement joins TRBV28 to TRBJ2-2, with 11 bases matching TRBD2. The V gene end was trimmed by 3 bases and the J gene end by 9 bases; junction bases not matched to a gene: 6. Germline V CDR1 and CDR2: MDHEN, SYDVKM. The CDR3 is made up of 15 amino acids. The variable domain in full, with the rest retrieved from reference TRBV28 and TRBJ2-2, is DVKVTQSSRYLVKRTGEKVFLECVQDMDHENMFWYRQDPGLGLRLIYFSYDVKMKEKGDIPEGYSVSREKKERFSLILESASTNQTSMYLCASSLVAGGPWELFFGEGSRLTVL.

This clone was observed a few times. The V and J genes are TRBV19 and TRBJ1-5; tentatively, D is TRBD1 (5 bases). Germline values: CDR1 LNHDA, CDR2 SQIVND (reference sequence). V was clipped by 7 bases and J by 6 bases, with 19 bases between them. The CDR3 has 15 amino acids. CDR3 bases: TGTGCCAGTACCCCTGCGGGGGGGGTGGGTCAGCCCCAGCATTTT. Encoded protein: CASTPAGGVGQPQHF.

The chain employs TRBV7-9 and TRBJ2-1, with D unclear. The germline V and J ends were trimmed by 5 bases and 8 bases, with 13 bases remaining between them. The CDR3 runs 13 residues. Germline-derived CDR1 and CDR2 are SEHNR and FQNEAQ (reference sequence). As DNA, the CDR3 is TGTGCCAGCAGCCTTGACTTTTGGGATGAGCAGTTCTTC. It yields the protein CASSLDFWDEQFF.

The chain carries TRBV7-6 and TRBJ2-3, with 9 bases that match TRBD2. Germline V gene data show CDR1 as SGHVS and CDR2 as FNYEAQ. After removal of 1 base from V and 4 bases from J, the junction contained 3 bases not matched to a gene. The CDR3 length is 15 residues. The CDR3 sequence: CASSLGSSGADTQYF. The CDR3 nucleotides read TGTGCCAGCAGCTTAGGTTCTAGCGGGGCAGATACGCAGTATTTT.

The chain is built from TRBV7-2 and TRBJ2-6, with D tentatively TRBD1 (6 bases). Germline V lookup: CDR1 SGHTA, CDR2 FQGNSA. V gave up 2 bases and J gave up 0 bases, with 8 bases separating them. The CDR3 consists of 16 residues. The CDR3 protein is CASSLQGISGANVLTF. CDR3 sequence (DNA): TGTGCCAGCAGCTTACAGGGGATCTCTGGGGCCAACGTCCTGACTTTC.

This chain links TRBV19 with TRBJ1-2; 7 nucleotides match TRBD1. The CDR3 totals 14 residues. V lost 7 bases and J lost 4; bases outside the gene matches: 9. Per germline, CDR1 LNHDA and CDR2 SQIVND (reference sequence). CDR3 in amino acids: CASTSDRRFYGYTF. The CDR3, as DNA: TGTGCCAGTACCTCGGACAGGAGATTCTATGGCTACACCTTC.

The chain combines TRBV5-5 with TRBJ2-3; D is unclear. Deletions cut 4 bases from V and 4 bases from J, with 16 bases between. CDR3 length equals 15 residues. The germline CDR1 and CDR2 sequences are SGHKS and YYEKEE (reference sequence). CDR3 sequence (DNA): TGTGCCAGCAGCCCCTTTGTGCGGCGCGCAGATACGCAGTATTTT. It encodes CASSPFVRRADTQYF.

The CDR3 sequence is CASSPLPGVDTGELFF. The DNA for the CDR3 is TGCGCCAGCAGCCCCCTACCAGGGGTGGACACCGGGGAGCTGTTTTTT. The rearrangement uses TRBV5-1 and TRBJ2-2, with D possibly matching TRBD1 (6 bases). Trimming left V 4 bases short and J 3 bases short, with 16 bases between. This CDR3 region has 16 residues. CDR1 SGHRS and CDR2 YFSETQ come from the germline V gene.

The chain joins TRBV30 to TRBJ1-2, with 8 nucleotides matching TRBD1. The V gene end was trimmed by 1 base and the J gene end by 8 bases; junction bases not matched to a gene: 3. The CDR3 totals 12 residues. Germline lookup yields CDR1 GTSNPN and CDR2 SVGIG (reference sequence). This CDR3 is CAWSGTGIGYTF. CDR3 coding DNA: TGTGCCTGGAGTGGGACAGGGATAGGCTACACCTTC.

V and J are TRBV3-1 (or the pseudogene TRBV3-2) and TRBJ2-1; 7 bases agree with TRBD2. Losses at the gene ends were 1 base for V and 0 bases for J; bases not matched to a gene: 6. Germline CDR1 is LGHDT and CDR2 is YNNKEL (reference sequence). CDR3 size: 17 residues. This CDR3 is CASSQGGAGFSYNEQFF. CDR3 coding DNA: TGTGCCAGCAGCCAAGGAGGAGCGGGATTCTCCTACAATGAGCAGTTCTTC.

This CDR3 is CASSLGGLSEAFF. DNA of the CDR3: TGTGCCAGCAGCTTAGGAGGGTTGAGTGAAGCTTTCTTT. This chain joins TRBV7-9 and TRBJ1-1, with unresolved D. CDR3 size: 13 residues. V lost 1 base and J lost 7, with 10 bases in between. Germline V gene data show CDR1 as SEHNR and CDR2 as FQNEAQ (reference sequence).